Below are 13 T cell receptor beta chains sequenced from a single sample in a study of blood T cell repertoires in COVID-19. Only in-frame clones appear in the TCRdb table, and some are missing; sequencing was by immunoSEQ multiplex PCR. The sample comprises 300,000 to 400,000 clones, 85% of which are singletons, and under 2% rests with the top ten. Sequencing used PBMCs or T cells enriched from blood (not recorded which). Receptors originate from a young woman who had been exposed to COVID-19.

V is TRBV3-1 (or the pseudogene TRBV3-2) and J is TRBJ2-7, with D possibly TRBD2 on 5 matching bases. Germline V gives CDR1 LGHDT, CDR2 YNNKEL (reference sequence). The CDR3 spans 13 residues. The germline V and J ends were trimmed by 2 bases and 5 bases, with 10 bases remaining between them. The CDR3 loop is CASSQTHGNEQYF. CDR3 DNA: TGTGCCAGCAGCCAAACTCACGGGAACGAGCAGTACTTC.

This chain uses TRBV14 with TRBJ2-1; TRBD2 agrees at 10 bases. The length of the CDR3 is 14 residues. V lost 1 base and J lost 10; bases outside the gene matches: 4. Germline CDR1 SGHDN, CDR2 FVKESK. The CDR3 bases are TGTGCCAGCAGCCAAGGACTAGCGGGCAGGGAGCAGTTCTTC. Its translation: CASSQGLAGREQFF.

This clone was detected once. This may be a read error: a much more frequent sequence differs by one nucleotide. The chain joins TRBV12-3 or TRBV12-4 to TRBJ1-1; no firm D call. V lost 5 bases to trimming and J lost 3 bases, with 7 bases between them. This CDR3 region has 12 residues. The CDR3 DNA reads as TGTGCCAGCAGTGTGGGAGACACTGAAGCTTTCTTT. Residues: CASSVGDTEAFF.

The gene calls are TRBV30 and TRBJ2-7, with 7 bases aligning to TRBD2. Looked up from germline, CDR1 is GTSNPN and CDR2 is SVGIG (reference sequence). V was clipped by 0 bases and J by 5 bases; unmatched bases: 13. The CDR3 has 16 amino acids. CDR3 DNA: TGTGCCTGGAGTGTACCTTCGCGGCCGGGGGGAAACGAGCAGTACTTC. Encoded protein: CAWSVPSRPGGNEQYF.

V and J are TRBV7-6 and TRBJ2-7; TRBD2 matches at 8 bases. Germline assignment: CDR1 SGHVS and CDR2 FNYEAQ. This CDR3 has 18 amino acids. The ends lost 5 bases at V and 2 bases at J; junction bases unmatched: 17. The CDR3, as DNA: TGTGCCAGCAGCCCCGCTGCGGGGGGTGTAGCGGACCCCTACGAGCAGTACTTC. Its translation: CASSPAAGGVADPYEQYF.

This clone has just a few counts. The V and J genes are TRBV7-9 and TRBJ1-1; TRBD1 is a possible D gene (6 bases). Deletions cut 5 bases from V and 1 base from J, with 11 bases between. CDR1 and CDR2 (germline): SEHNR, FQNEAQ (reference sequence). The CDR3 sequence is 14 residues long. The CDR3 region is CASSRTDKNTEAFF. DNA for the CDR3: TGTGCCAGCAGCCGGACAGATAAGAACACTGAAGCTTTCTTT.

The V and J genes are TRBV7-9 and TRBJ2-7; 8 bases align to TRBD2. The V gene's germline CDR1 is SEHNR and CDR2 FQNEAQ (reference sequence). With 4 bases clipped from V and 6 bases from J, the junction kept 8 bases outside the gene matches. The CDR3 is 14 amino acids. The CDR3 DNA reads TGTGCCAGCAGCTCCGAGGCGGGGGGTCTCGAGCAGTACTTC. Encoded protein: CASSSEAGGLEQYF.

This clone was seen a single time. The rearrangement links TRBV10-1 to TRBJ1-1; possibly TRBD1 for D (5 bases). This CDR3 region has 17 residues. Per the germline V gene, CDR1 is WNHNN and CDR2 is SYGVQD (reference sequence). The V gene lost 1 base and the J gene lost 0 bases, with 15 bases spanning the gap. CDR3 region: CASSEFRESFVNTEAFF. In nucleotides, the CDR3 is TGCGCCAGCAGTGAGTTCAGGGAAAGTTTCGTGAACACTGAAGCTTTCTTT.

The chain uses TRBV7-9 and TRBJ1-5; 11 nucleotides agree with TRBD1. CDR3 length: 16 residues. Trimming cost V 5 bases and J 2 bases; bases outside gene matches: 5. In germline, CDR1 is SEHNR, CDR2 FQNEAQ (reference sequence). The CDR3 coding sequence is TGTGCCAGCAGCGGACTGGGACAGGGGGGCAATCAGCCCCAGCATTTT. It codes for CASSGLGQGGNQPQHF.

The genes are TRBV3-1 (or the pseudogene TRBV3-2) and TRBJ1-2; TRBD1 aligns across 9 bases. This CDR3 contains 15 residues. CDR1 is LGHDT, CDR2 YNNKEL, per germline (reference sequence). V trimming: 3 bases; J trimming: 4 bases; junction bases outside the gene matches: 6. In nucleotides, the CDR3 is TGTGCCAGCAGCCAGAGTATACAGGGGGCCTATGGCTACACCTTC. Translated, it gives CASSQSIQGAYGYTF.

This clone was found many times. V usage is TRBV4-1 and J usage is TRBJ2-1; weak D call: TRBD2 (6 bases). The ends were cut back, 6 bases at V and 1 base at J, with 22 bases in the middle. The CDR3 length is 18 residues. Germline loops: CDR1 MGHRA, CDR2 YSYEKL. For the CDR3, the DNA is TGCGCCAGCAGACCGGGACTCTTTGGATTCGCGTCCTACAATGAGCAGTTCTTC. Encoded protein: CASRPGLFGFASYNEQFF.

The CDR3 is CASSRGGTGGRSYQPQHF. CDR3 nucleotides: TGTGCCAGCAGCAGAGGAGGGACAGGGGGCCGTAGTTATCAGCCCCAGCATTTT. This chain joins TRBV21-1 and TRBJ1-5; the D call in the table, TRBD1, was not verified against the DNA. TRBV21-1 has pseudogene status. The CDR3 loop spans 18 amino acids.

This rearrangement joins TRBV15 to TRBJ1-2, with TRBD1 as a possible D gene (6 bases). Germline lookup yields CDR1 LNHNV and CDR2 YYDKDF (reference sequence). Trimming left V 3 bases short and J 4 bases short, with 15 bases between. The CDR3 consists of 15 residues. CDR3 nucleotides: TGTGCCACCAGCAGGGGTTCAACAGGGACCTATGGCTACACCTTC. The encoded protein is CATSRGSTGTYGYTF.